The T cell receptor (beta chain) described here comes from a study of monozygotic twins with inflammatory bowel disease. TCRdb reprocessed the 5' RACE reads and keeps a single row for each CDR3 protein, giving no DNA. The sample totals a few hundred thousand distinct CDR3 sequences. This CDR3 spans 18 amino acids. Germline V gene lookup returns CDR1 SGHAT and CDR2 FQNNGV. Input material: blood. This TCR was recovered from a human donor with ulcerative colitis or Crohn's disease, or a healthy co-twin of an affected twin (not recorded which). V gene TRBV11-2 combines with J gene TRBJ2-2; absent DNA, TCRdb's TRBD2 call cannot be checked. The CDR3 reads CASSFPRRTSGNTGELFF.